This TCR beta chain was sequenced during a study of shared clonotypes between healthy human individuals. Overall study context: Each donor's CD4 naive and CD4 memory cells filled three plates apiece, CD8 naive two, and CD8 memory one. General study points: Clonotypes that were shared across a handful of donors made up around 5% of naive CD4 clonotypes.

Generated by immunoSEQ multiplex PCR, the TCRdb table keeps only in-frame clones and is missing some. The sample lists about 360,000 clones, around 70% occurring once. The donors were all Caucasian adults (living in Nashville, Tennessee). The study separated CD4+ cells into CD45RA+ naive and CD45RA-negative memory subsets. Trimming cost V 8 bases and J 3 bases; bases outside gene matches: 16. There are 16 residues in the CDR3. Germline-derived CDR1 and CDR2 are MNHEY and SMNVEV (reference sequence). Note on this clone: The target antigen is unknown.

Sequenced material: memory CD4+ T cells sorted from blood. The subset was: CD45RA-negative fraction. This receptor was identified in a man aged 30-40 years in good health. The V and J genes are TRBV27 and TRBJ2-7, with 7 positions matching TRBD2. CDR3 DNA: TGTGCCAGCGGGCCAGGACTAGGGAAAGTCCTCTACGAGCAGTACTTC. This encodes CASGPGLGKVLYEQYF.